A single sample gave rise to the 25 T cell receptor beta chains below, sequenced in a study of sequential checkpoint blockade in melanoma. Sequencing used immunoSEQ multiplex PCR; TCRdb keeps in-frame clones, though not all of them. There are around 10,000 clones in the sample; about 26% occur only once, and about 24% lies in the top ten. Stated treatment: randomized to nivolumab then ipilimumab (arm A) or the reverse (arm B). Sequences were derived from tumor tissue (inferred from file names), sampled from a patient given nivolumab and ipilimumab in sequence. The receptor set was obtained from a human donor with melanoma.

The gene calls are TRBV19 and TRBJ2-1; 7 bases fit TRBD1. This CDR3 has 15 residues. The V and J ends lost 5 bases and 6 bases, in that order; junction bases with no gene match: 10. Germline V lookup: CDR1 LNHDA, CDR2 SQIVND (reference sequence). The CDR3 spells CASSPTGASANEQFF. DNA for the CDR3: TGTGCCAGTAGTCCAACAGGGGCGTCGGCCAATGAGCAGTTCTTC. Drawing the rest from reference TRBV19 and TRBJ2-1, the complete variable domain is DGGITQSPKYLFRKEGQNVTLSCEQNLNHDAMYWYRQDPGQGLRLIYYSQIVNDFQKGDIAEGYSVSREKKESFPLTVTSAQKNPTAFYLCASSPTGASANEQFFGPGTRLTVL.

This clone was seen repeatedly, ten times or more. The chain carries TRBV11-3 and TRBJ1-1; tentative D call: TRBD1 (5 bases). This CDR3 region has 16 residues. Germline V gene data show CDR1 as SGHNT and CDR2 as YENEEA. V was clipped by 3 bases and J by 0 bases, with 14 bases between them. The CDR3 DNA reads TGTGCCAGCAGCTTGGGGCAGGATTTCATGAACACTGAAGCTTTCTTT. Its protein is CASSLGQDFMNTEAFF.

This sequence joins TRBV14 and TRBJ2-7, with 8 bases identical to TRBD2. V was pared by 6 bases and J by 1 base, with 8 bases of the junction left unmatched. The CDR3 extends over 15 amino acids. CDR1 and CDR2 from the germline V gene are SGHDN and FVKESK. The CDR3, as DNA: TGTGCCAGCAGTCTGACAAGCGGGGGATCCTACGAGCAGTACTTC. Protein: CASSLTSGGSYEQYF.

This clone was recorded a few times. The chain carries TRBV29-1 and TRBJ1-6; D might be TRBD1 (6 bases). Germline CDR1 SQVTM, CDR2 ANQGSEA. CDR3 length: 14 residues. The CDR3 DNA reads as TGCAGGGGGGCACCTCTAAAGTCATACTCACCCCTCCACTTT. This codes for CRGAPLKSYSPLHF.

Ten or more counts support this clone. J is TRBJ2-5 and V is TRBV11-3; 16 positions agree with TRBD2. The CDR3 loop spans 18 amino acids. With 4 bases clipped from V and 1 base from J, the junction kept 6 bases outside the gene matches. CDR1 is SGHNT and CDR2 is YENEEA in the germline V gene. CDR3 sequence: CASSSGTSGGAPQETQYF. In nucleotides, the CDR3 is TGTGCCAGCAGCTCCGGGACTAGCGGGGGGGCCCCCCAAGAGACCCAGTACTTC.

The chain has TRBV29-1 and TRBJ2-7, with 10 bases identical to TRBD1. CDR3 size: 13 residues. The germline gives CDR1 SQVTM, CDR2 ANQGSEA. V lost 5 bases and J lost 2; bases outside the gene matches: 3. The CDR3 DNA reads as TGCAGCGTTTCGGGGACAGGGGCCTACGAGCAGTACTTC. Amino acid sequence: CSVSGTGAYEQYF.

This clone was seen repeatedly, ten times or more. This chain uses TRBV11-3 with TRBJ1-1; no firm D call. The CDR3 sequence is 14 residues long. Germline CDR1 is SGHNT and CDR2 is YENEEA. V lost 3 bases, J lost 3 bases, and 11 bases lay in between. CDR3 in amino acids: CASSLDYSHTEAFF. The CDR3 nucleotides are TGTGCCAGCAGCTTGGATTACTCTCACACTGAAGCTTTCTTT.

The J gene is TRBJ2-7, the V gene TRBV5-1, with 9 positions matching TRBD1. The junction had 8 bases not matched to a gene; V was cut back by 3 bases and J by 7 bases. This CDR3 contains 14 residues. Germline loops: CDR1 SGHRS, CDR2 YFSETQ. The CDR3: CASSWGTGFIEQYF. In DNA form, the CDR3 reads TGCGCCAGCAGCTGGGGGACAGGGTTCATAGAGCAGTACTTC. Full variable domain (remainder filled in from reference TRBV5-1 and TRBJ2-7): KAGVTQTPRYLIKTRGQQVTLSCSPISGHRSVSWYQQTPGQGLQFLFEYFSETQRNKGNFPGRFSGRQFSNSRSEMNVSTLELGDSALYLCASSWGTGFIEQYFGPGTRLTVT.

The chain employs TRBV19 and TRBJ1-1; 10 bases match TRBD1. After removal of 3 bases from V and 4 bases from J, the junction contained 5 bases not matched to a gene. The CDR3 is 15 residues long. Per the germline V gene, CDR1 is LNHDA and CDR2 is SQIVND (reference sequence). The CDR3 DNA follows: TGTGCCAGTAGTATTCCGGGACAGGGGACCACTGAAGCTTTCTTT. It is translated as CASSIPGQGTTEAFF.

This clone was picked up many times. The V and J genes are TRBV11-3 and TRBJ2-7; 7 nucleotides match TRBD1. Unmatched junction bases numbered 9, after V lost 1 base and J lost 0 bases. This CDR3 spans 17 amino acids. The V gene's germline CDR1 is SGHNT and CDR2 YENEEA. The DNA of the CDR3 is TGTGCCAGCAGCTTAGTGGGACAGATTATAAGCTCCTACGAGCAGTACTTC. Translation gives CASSLVGQIISSYEQYF.

This clone has only a few counts. The sample contains more than one DNA sequence encoding this CDR3. The chain couples TRBV19 to TRBJ2-1; TRBD2 matches at 9 bases. The germline V gene has CDR1 LNHDA and CDR2 SQIVND (reference sequence). The CDR3 runs to 15 residues. With 4 bases clipped from V and 1 base from J, the junction kept 2 bases outside the gene matches. This chain's CDR3 is CASSTLAGSYNEQFF. CDR3 in DNA: TGTGCCAGTAGTACTCTAGCGGGGTCCTACAATGAGCAGTTCTTC.

This clone was picked up a small number of times. The genes are TRBV30 and TRBJ2-7; no clear D gene. CDR3 size: 11 residues. CDR1 GTSNPN and CDR2 SVGIG come from the germline V gene (reference sequence). V was shortened by 4 bases and J by 7 bases, with 11 bases between the two germline ends. CDR3 in amino acids: CAWNPGEEQYF. The DNA of the CDR3 is TGTGCCTGGAACCCGGGCGAGGAGCAGTACTTC.

This chain links TRBV19 with TRBJ2-2; 7 nucleotides agree with TRBD2. Germline lookup yields CDR1 LNHDA and CDR2 SQIVND (reference sequence). This CDR3 spans 15 amino acids. V gave up 7 bases and J gave up 5 bases; unmatched junction bases: 10. This CDR3 is CASTAGLTFTGELFF. DNA for the CDR3: TGTGCCAGTACCGCGGGACTAACTTTTACCGGGGAGCTGTTTTTT.

This clone was observed a single time. V gene TRBV19 combines with J gene TRBJ2-7; 9 bases align to TRBD1. Germline trimming cut 5 bases from V and 1 base from J; bases unmatched to any gene: 3. Germline V gene lookup returns CDR1 LNHDA and CDR2 SQIVND (reference sequence). CDR3 length equals 14 residues. CDR3 sequence reads: CASSSQGASYEQYF. The DNA of the CDR3 is TGTGCCAGTAGTTCACAGGGGGCGTCCTACGAGCAGTACTTC.

This clone was observed at least ten times. V gene TRBV11-3 combines with J gene TRBJ2-5; D not certain. The CDR3 runs 14 residues. Between the trimmed V and J ends, which lost 4 bases and 7 bases, there was a span of 16 bases. Germline values: CDR1 SGHNT, CDR2 YENEEA. CDR3 DNA sequence: TGTGCCAGCAGCTCTGAGCAAGGTGTGGGGACCCAGTACTTC. Its protein is CASSSEQGVGTQYF. Looking up the rest from reference TRBV11-3 and TRBJ2-5 gives the full variable domain: EAGVVQSPRYKIIEKKQPVAFWCNPISGHNTLYWYLQNLGQGPELLIRYENEEAVDDSQLPKDRFSAERLKGVDSTLKIQPAELGDSAVYLCASSSEQGVGTQYFGPGTRLLVL.

The rearrangement links TRBV4-1 to TRBJ2-7; D perhaps matches TRBD1 (6 bases). Trimming pared 4 bases from V and 6 bases from J, leaving 13 bases between. Germline CDR1 reads MGHRA; CDR2 reads YSYEKL. The CDR3 consists of 13 residues. This CDR3 is CASSPSMGAEQYF. The DNA of the CDR3 is TGCGCCAGCAGCCCCAGTATGGGGGCCGAGCAGTACTTC.

Only a few counts were recorded for this clone. This chain joins TRBV11-3 and TRBJ2-7; D tentatively fits TRBD1 or TRBD2 (6 bases each). V was trimmed by 5 bases and J by 0 bases, leaving 17 bases between them. The CDR3 totals 16 residues. CDR1 SGHNT and CDR2 YENEEA come from the germline V gene. The CDR3 sequence is CASSLMGGASSYEQYF. CDR3 bases: TGTGCCAGCAGCCTTATGGGGGGCGCGTCCTCCTACGAGCAGTACTTC.

V is TRBV11-3 and J is TRBJ2-7, with D possibly called TRBD1 or TRBD2 (5 bases each). The CDR3 spans 14 residues. CDR1 is SGHNT and CDR2 is YENEEA in the germline V gene. The V end lost 2 bases, the J end lost 3 bases, and 11 bases lay between the germline ends. CDR3 in amino acids: CASSLNPGRYEQYF. CDR3 coding DNA: TGTGCCAGCAGCTTAAACCCGGGGCGCTACGAGCAGTACTTC. Full variable domain (remainder filled in from reference TRBV11-3 and TRBJ2-7): EAGVVQSPRYKIIEKKQPVAFWCNPISGHNTLYWYLQNLGQGPELLIRYENEEAVDDSQLPKDRFSAERLKGVDSTLKIQPAELGDSAVYLCASSLNPGRYEQYFGPGTRLTVT.

V gene TRBV25-1 combines with J gene TRBJ2-5, with D unresolved. This CDR3 contains 14 residues. Trimming pared 3 bases from V and 5 bases from J, leaving 13 bases between. CDR1 MGHDK and CDR2 SYGVNS come from the germline V gene. CDR3 sequence reads: CASSDKSWVETQYF. CDR3 DNA sequence: TGTGCCAGCAGTGATAAGTCATGGGTGGAGACCCAGTACTTC.

This chain connects TRBV19 to TRBJ1-6; 7 bases map to TRBD1. V was pared by 3 bases and J by 6 bases, with 2 bases of the junction left unmatched. The CDR3 is made up of 14 amino acids. Germline lookup yields CDR1 LNHDA and CDR2 SQIVND (reference sequence). The CDR3 DNA reads TGTGCCAGTAGTATTACAGGGGTTAATTCACCCCTCCACTTT. Its protein product is CASSITGVNSPLHF.

The sample holds a few counts of this clone. V gene TRBV11-3 combines with J gene TRBJ2-1; D unclear. Trimming stripped 4 bases from V and 2 bases from J, with 9 bases between. Germline-derived CDR1 and CDR2 are SGHNT and YENEEA. This CDR3 is built from 14 residues. CDR3 in DNA: TGTGCCAGCAGCTCTGCGAAAACCTACAATGAGCAGTTCTTC. It encodes CASSSAKTYNEQFF.

J is TRBJ2-7 and V is TRBV19, with D perhaps matching TRBD1 (6 bases). Germline loops: CDR1 LNHDA, CDR2 SQIVND (reference sequence). Trimming took 3 bases from V and 0 from J, leaving 15 bases between them. The CDR3 totals 16 residues. CDR3 sequence: CASSIYGQTASYEQYF. CDR3 coding DNA: TGTGCCAGTAGTATCTATGGACAGACAGCCTCCTACGAGCAGTACTTC.

This clone was observed at least ten times. The CDR3 here is CASSVGGTAINSPLHF. The CDR3 bases are TGTGCCAGCAGCGTGGGTGGGACAGCTATTAATTCACCCCTCCACTTT. The gene calls are TRBV11-3 and TRBJ1-6; 7 nucleotides agree with TRBD1. V was clipped by 5 bases and J by 6 bases; unmatched bases: 10. Germline V lookup: CDR1 SGHNT, CDR2 YENEEA. The CDR3 is made up of 16 amino acids.

This sequence joins TRBV4-1 and TRBJ1-2; weak D call: TRBD1 (5 bases). The CDR3 extends over 13 amino acids. Trimming shortened V by 8 bases and J by 3 bases, and 13 bases separated the two germline ends. Germline V CDR1 and CDR2: MGHRA, YSYEKL. This CDR3 is CASGTAGHYGYTF. CDR3 in DNA: TGCGCCAGCGGGACCGCGGGGCACTATGGCTACACCTTC.

CDR3 in DNA: TGTGCCAGCTCCAACAGGGCGGGGGCATCTGGAAACACCATATATTTT. This sequence encodes CASSNRAGASGNTIYF. This chain joins TRBV6-8 and TRBJ1-3; D may be TRBD1 (6 bases). The V and J ends lost 8 bases and 1 base respectively, with 18 bases between them. CDR3 length equals 16 residues. Germline assignment: CDR1 MNHGY and CDR2 SAAAGT.